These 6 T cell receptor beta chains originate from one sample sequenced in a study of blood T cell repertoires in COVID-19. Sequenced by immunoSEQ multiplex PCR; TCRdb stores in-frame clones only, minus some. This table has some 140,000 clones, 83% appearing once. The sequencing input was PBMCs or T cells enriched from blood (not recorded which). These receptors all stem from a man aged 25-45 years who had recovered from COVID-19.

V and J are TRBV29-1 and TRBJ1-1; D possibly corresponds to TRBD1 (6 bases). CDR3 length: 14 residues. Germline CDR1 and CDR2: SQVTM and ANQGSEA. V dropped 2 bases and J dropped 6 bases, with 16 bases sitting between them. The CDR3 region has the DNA TGCAGCGTTGAATTCCCTCAAGGGGGATCTGAAGCTTTCTTT. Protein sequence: CSVEFPQGGSEAFF.

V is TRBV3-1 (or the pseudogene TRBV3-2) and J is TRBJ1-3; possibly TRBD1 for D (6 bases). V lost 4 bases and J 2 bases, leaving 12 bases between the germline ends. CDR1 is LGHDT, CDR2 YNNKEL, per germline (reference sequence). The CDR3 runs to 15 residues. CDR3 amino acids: CASSPGVGPGNTIYF. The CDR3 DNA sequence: TGTGCCAGCAGCCCAGGGGTCGGCCCTGGAAACACCATATATTTT.

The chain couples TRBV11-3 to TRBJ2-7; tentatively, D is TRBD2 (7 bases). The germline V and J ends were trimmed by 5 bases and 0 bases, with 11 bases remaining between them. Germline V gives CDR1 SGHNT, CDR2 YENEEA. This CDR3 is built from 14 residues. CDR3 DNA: TGTGCCAGCAGCAAGGGGGGGAGCTCCTACGAGCAGTACTTC. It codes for CASSKGGSSYEQYF.

The CDR3 sequence: CASSQESVQRETQYF. The CDR3 DNA reads TGTGCCAGCAGCCAAGAGTCAGTCCAGCGGGAGACCCAGTACTTC. This chain uses TRBV3-1 (or the pseudogene TRBV3-2) with TRBJ2-5; tentatively, D is TRBD2 (5 bases). The ends were cut back, 0 bases at V and 5 bases at J, with 13 bases in the middle. This CDR3 spans 15 amino acids. Germline CDR1 LGHDT, CDR2 YNNKEL (reference sequence).

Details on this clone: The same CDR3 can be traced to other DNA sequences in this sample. The CDR3 spells CASSEGLAYEQYF. CDR3 bases: TGTGCCAGCAGTGAGGGACTCGCCTACGAGCAGTACTTC. V usage is TRBV6-1 and J usage is TRBJ2-7; D is perhaps TRBD2 (6 bases). The CDR3 spans 13 residues. Germline V gene lookup returns CDR1 MNHNS and CDR2 SASEGT. The ends were cut back, 3 bases at V and 2 bases at J, with 8 bases in the middle.

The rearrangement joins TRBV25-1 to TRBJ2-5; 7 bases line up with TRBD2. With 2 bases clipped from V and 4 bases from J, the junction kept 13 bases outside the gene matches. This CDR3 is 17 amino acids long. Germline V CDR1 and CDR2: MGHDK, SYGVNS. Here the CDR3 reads CASSEPTARDYIETQYF. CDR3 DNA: TGTGCCAGCAGTGAACCCACAGCCCGGGACTACATAGAGACCCAGTACTTC. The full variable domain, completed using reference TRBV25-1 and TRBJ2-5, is EADIYQTPRYLVIGTGKKITLECSQTMGHDKMYWYQQDPGMELHLIHYSYGVNSTEKGDLSSESTVSRIRTEHFPLTLESARPSHTSQYLCASSEPTARDYIETQYFGPGTRLLVL.